These 32 T cell receptor beta chains were sequenced from one sample in a study of T-cell reconstitution after alpha-beta-depleted transplantation in children (dated by TCRdb to the mid-2010s). The library was produced with PCR. Sequencer: Illumina HiSeq 2500. To normalize quantification of the TCRbeta repertoire, the TCR libraries were built with molecular barcoding that relied on unique molecular identifiers. The public reads were quality trimmed at Q25 with fastp and then assembled into clones with MiXCR by TCRdb, keeping productive beta chains. Here each entry gathers all rows of one CDR3 protein and keeps the most common genes and DNA. The sample data list roughly 120,000 distinct CDR3 sequences, and approximately 10% of these were observed just once. In total, the top ten clones hold 6.5% to 9.5% of the sample. Sample: PBMCs from the stem cell graft donor, taken from the stem cell graft. The source is a human donor who donated a stem cell graft to a child with acute lymphoblastic leukemia.

Many counts were recorded for this clonotype. The chain links TRBV7-6 to TRBJ1-5; D unclear. The length of the CDR3 is 13 residues. V lost 5 bases and J 4 bases, leaving 9 bases between the germline ends. Germline loops: CDR1 SGHVS, CDR2 FNYEAQ. DNA for the CDR3: TGTGCCAGCAGCGCGTACACGAATCAGCCCCAGCATTTT. It translates to CASSAYTNQPQHF.

This clonotype was counted ten times or more. This chain joins TRBV6-5 and TRBJ2-1; D is ambiguous. Germline-derived CDR1 and CDR2 are MNHEY and SVGAGI. The CDR3 extends over 15 amino acids. Deletions cut 2 bases from V and 0 bases from J, with 8 bases between. CDR3 sequence (DNA): TGTGCCAGCAGTTACGGACCTAGCTCCTACAATGAGCAGTTCTTC. Its protein is CASSYGPSSYNEQFF.

This clonotype was seen more than once but under ten times. The rearrangement links TRBV29-1 to TRBJ2-7, with TRBD2 matching over 12 bases. The germline V gene has CDR1 SQVTM and CDR2 ANQGSEA. The junction had 16 bases not matched to a gene; V was cut back by 7 bases and J by 6 bases. The CDR3 has 16 residues. CDR3 sequence: CSALGPSGRALGEQYF. CDR3 in DNA: TGCAGCGCCCTAGGCCCTAGCGGGAGGGCACTCGGCGAGCAGTACTTC.

This clonotype was counted ten times or more. The chain uses TRBV6-2 or TRBV6-3 and TRBJ1-5; maybe TRBD1 (5 bases). The germline V gene encodes CDR1 MNHEY and CDR2 SVGEGT. The ends were cut back, 4 bases at V and 7 bases at J, with 20 bases in the middle. CDR3 length equals 16 residues. The CDR3 protein is CASSFTPGKRQQPQHF. As DNA, the CDR3 is TGTGCCAGCAGTTTTACGCCAGGGAAGCGCCAGCAGCCCCAGCATTTT.

This clonotype was counted at least ten times. This chain uses TRBV12-3 or TRBV12-4 with TRBJ2-7; 11 positions agree with TRBD1. This CDR3 spans 15 amino acids. V lost 5 bases, J lost 2 bases, and 5 bases stayed unmatched. The CDR3 region is CASSGTGQGAYEQYF. For the CDR3, the DNA is TGTGCCAGCAGTGGGACGGGACAGGGGGCCTACGAGCAGTACTTC.

On this clonotype itself: A single base separates this from a much larger clone, so it may be a read error. The rearrangement joins TRBV19 to TRBJ1-4; D remains unclear. This CDR3 comprises 15 residues. Looked up from germline, CDR1 is LNHDA and CDR2 is SQIVND (reference sequence). For the CDR3, the DNA is TGTGCCATTAGTATCGCAGCCACCCGACCGGAAAAACTGTTTTTT. Translated: CAISIAATRPEKLFF.

This clonotype was detected ten times or more. The V gene is TRBV3-1, the J gene TRBJ1-1, with no clear D. Trimming cost V 0 bases and J 3 bases, with 11 bases left between them. CDR3 length: 15 amino acids. From germline, CDR1 is LGHDT and CDR2 YNNKEL (reference sequence). Here the CDR3 DNA reads TGTGCCAGCAGCCAAGATCTCGGTTGGGACACTGAAGCTTTCTTT. The encoded protein is CASSQDLGWDTEAFF.

This clonotype was observed at least ten times. The chain carries TRBV19 and TRBJ2-2; D is unresolved. Germline values: CDR1 LNHDA, CDR2 SQIVND (reference sequence). Trimming took 1 base from V and 10 from J, leaving 4 bases between them. The CDR3 consists of 11 residues. The CDR3 DNA follows: TGTGCCAGTAGTATAGGGGCGGAGCTGTTTTTT. Its translation: CASSIGAELFF.

In this sample, this clonotype turned up many times. V is TRBV20-1 and J is TRBJ2-2, with 8 bases aligning to TRBD2. Germline values: CDR1 DFQATT, CDR2 SNEGSKA (reference sequence). This CDR3 spans 18 amino acids. Trimming cost V 6 bases and J 4 bases; bases outside gene matches: 19. The CDR3 spells CSAARTERLAGPTGELFF. The CDR3 DNA sequence: TGCAGTGCCGCGCGCACAGAGCGGCTAGCGGGCCCCACCGGGGAGCTGTTTTTT.

Many counts were recorded for this clonotype. The chain carries TRBV7-2 and TRBJ2-5, with D possibly TRBD1 on 6 matching bases. Germline CDR1 reads SGHTA; CDR2 reads FQGNSA. The CDR3 consists of 14 residues. Trimming removed 6 bases from V and 5 bases from J, with 16 bases in between. The CDR3 reads CASSKSRGLETQYF. CDR3 in DNA: TGTGCCAGCAGTAAATCCAGGGGTTTGGAGACCCAGTACTTC. Combining the CDR3 with reference TRBV7-2 and TRBJ2-5 gives the whole variable domain GAGVSQSPSNKVTEKGKDVELRCDPISGHTALYWYRQSLGQGLEFLIYFQGNSAPDKSGLPSDRFSAERTGGSVSTLTIQRTQQEDSAVYLCASSKSRGLETQYFGPGTRLLVL.

The chain is built from TRBV18 and TRBJ2-7; D not resolved. CDR3 length: 14 amino acids. Deletions cut 2 bases from V and 2 bases from J, with 10 bases between. In germline, CDR1 is KGHSH, CDR2 LQKENI. CDR3 sequence reads: CASSPDRTAYEQYF. The CDR3 DNA is TGTGCCAGCTCACCAGATAGAACGGCCTACGAGCAGTACTTC. The whole variable domain, remainder taken from reference TRBV18 and TRBJ2-7, is NAGVMQNPRHLVRRRGQEARLRCSPMKGHSHVYWYRQLPEEGLKFMVYLQKENIIDESGMPKERFSAEFPKEGPSILRIQQVVRGDSAAYFCASSPDRTAYEQYFGPGTRLTVT.

The CDR3, as DNA: TGTGCCAGCAGCCAAGGTTACAACACCGGGGAGCTGTTTTTT. It codes for CASSQGYNTGELFF. The chain combines TRBV14 with TRBJ2-2, with D uncertain. Germline lookup yields CDR1 SGHDN and CDR2 FVKESK. The V gene lost 1 base and the J gene lost 2 bases, with 5 bases spanning the gap. The CDR3 length is 14 residues. The entire variable domain, with the rest obtained from reference TRBV14 and TRBJ2-2, is as follows: EAGVTQFPSHSVIEKGQTVTLRCDPISGHDNLYWYRRVMGKEIKFLLHFVKESKQDESGMPNNRFLAERTGGTYSTLKVQPAELEDSGVYFCASSQGYNTGELFFGEGSRLTVL.

Sample share makes this clonotype medium-sized. This sequence joins TRBV12-3 or TRBV12-4 and TRBJ1-1, with 11 bases matching TRBD1. This CDR3 has 15 residues. J lost 5 bases, V lost 6 bases, and 8 bases had no gene match. In nucleotides, the CDR3 is TGTGCCAGCAGCCCAACCGGGACAGGGGGGACTGAAGCTTTCTTT. Its translation is CASSPTGTGGTEAFF.

This clonotype was counted many times. The chain is built from TRBV7-2 and TRBJ2-3; D is unclear. Germline values: CDR1 SGHTA, CDR2 FQGNSA. CDR3 length: 12 residues. The V end was cut by 7 bases, the J end by 8 bases, with 13 bases between. The CDR3 DNA reads TGTGCCAGCAACGACGGACCGAGTACGCAGTATTTT. This sequence encodes CASNDGPSTQYF.

This clonotype appeared many times. This chain connects TRBV12-3 or TRBV12-4 to TRBJ1-1; D unclear. The CDR3 spans 15 residues. V lost 1 base to trimming and J lost 0 bases, with 9 bases between them. The CDR3 spells CASSLVAPMNTEAFF. The CDR3 DNA reads TGTGCCAGCAGTTTAGTGGCCCCCATGAACACTGAAGCTTTCTTT.

This clonotype was detected ten times or more. CDR3 residues: CASRIGGTWTGELFF. Here the CDR3 DNA reads TGTGCCAGCAGGATAGGGGGTACGTGGACCGGGGAGCTGTTTTTT. The V gene is TRBV28, the J gene TRBJ2-2; a weak D match, TRBD1 (6 bases). Trimming removed 6 bases at V and 5 bases at J, with 16 bases between. The CDR3 runs to 15 residues. From germline, CDR1 is MDHEN and CDR2 SYDVKM.

In the case of this clonotype: A clone one base away is much larger, so this may be a read error. The chain has TRBV6-2 or TRBV6-3 and TRBJ2-7; 7 bases match TRBD2. The junction had 8 bases not matched to a gene; V was cut back by 7 bases and J by 2 bases. The CDR3 totals 14 residues. Germline CDR1 reads MNHEY; CDR2 reads SVGEGT. CDR3 sequence (DNA): TGTGCCAGCACTTCCAGCGGGAAAACCTACGAGCAGTACTTC. As protein: CASTSSGKTYEQYF.

This clonotype has only a few counts. V is TRBV5-1 and J is TRBJ2-3; D possibly corresponds to TRBD2 (6 bases). CDR1 and CDR2 (germline): SGHRS, YFSETQ. Trimming took off 0 bases at V and 2 bases at J, with 16 bases between the two ends. The CDR3 is 17 amino acids. CDR3 sequence reads: CASSLEEGWGVTDTQYF. The CDR3 coding sequence is TGCGCCAGCAGCTTGGAGGAGGGGTGGGGGGTCACAGATACGCAGTATTTT.

This clonotype was counted at least ten times. The gene calls are TRBV7-8 and TRBJ1-5, with a possible D match to TRBD1 (5 bases). V dropped 7 bases and J dropped 7 bases, with 20 bases sitting between them. Germline V gives CDR1 SGHVS, CDR2 FQNEAQ. CDR3 length equals 15 residues. This chain's CDR3 is CASTLGRGGDQPQHF. CDR3 DNA sequence: TGTGCCAGCACTTTAGGACGTGGAGGGGACCAGCCCCAGCATTTT. Supplemented by reference TRBV7-8 and TRBJ1-5, the full variable domain reads GAGVSQSPRYKVAKRGQDVALRCDPISGHVSLFWYQQALGQGPEFLTYFQNEAQLDKSGLPSDRFFAERPEGSVSTLKIQRTQQEDSAVYLCASTLGRGGDQPQHFGDGTRLSIL.

In this sample, this clonotype turned up many times. This chain joins TRBV24-1 and TRBJ1-2; D remains unclear. This CDR3 spans 13 amino acids. Trimming shortened V by 5 bases and J by 4 bases, and 10 bases separated the two germline ends. Germline CDR1 is KGHDR and CDR2 is SFDVKD. The CDR3 coding sequence is TGTGCCACCAGTGTTCCGGGAGGCTATGGCTACACCTTC. Protein: CATSVPGGYGYTF.

In its sample, this clonotype was seen many times. The chain joins TRBV6-2 or TRBV6-3 to TRBJ2-2; D gene unclear. Germline CDR1 reads MNHEY; CDR2 reads SVGEGT. The CDR3 sequence is 10 residues long. V shed 6 bases and J shed 9 bases, with 5 bases lying between them. CDR3 protein: CASRERELFF. CDR3 nucleotide sequence: TGTGCCAGCAGGGAAAGGGAGCTGTTTTTT.

The chain is built from TRBV5-6 and TRBJ2-2; D is unresolved. Trimming removed 4 bases from V and 2 bases from J, with 6 bases in between. The CDR3 totals 13 residues. Looked up from germline, CDR1 is SGHDT and CDR2 is YYEEEE. The CDR3 sequence is CASSVYNTGELFF. The CDR3 DNA reads TGTGCCAGCAGCGTATATAACACCGGGGAGCTGTTTTTT.

This clonotype has a count of ten or more. This rearrangement joins TRBV5-1 to TRBJ1-3; D perhaps matches TRBD1 (5 bases). The CDR3 spans 14 residues. The germline gives CDR1 SGHRS, CDR2 YFSETQ. Trimming cost V 6 bases and J 2 bases, with 12 bases left between them. The CDR3 bases are TGCGCCAGCAATGGGGGAAGTACTGGAAACACCATATATTTT. As protein: CASNGGSTGNTIYF.

This clonotype appeared many times. The J gene is TRBJ2-5, the V gene TRBV20-1; 12 bases line up with TRBD2. V shed 5 bases, J shed 2 bases, and the junction held 12 bases outside the gene matches. This CDR3 region has 17 residues. Per germline, CDR1 DFQATT and CDR2 SNEGSKA (reference sequence). In nucleotides, the CDR3 is TGCAGTGCTCCGCACCCCGGACTAGCGGGGCCTCAAGAGACCCAGTACTTC. The encoded protein is CSAPHPGLAGPQETQYF.

This clonotype was seen at least ten times. The gene calls are TRBV7-2 and TRBJ2-7; D is unresolved. The germline CDR1 and CDR2 sequences are SGHTA and FQGNSA. This CDR3 is 17 amino acids long. V lost 2 bases and J 2 bases, leaving 19 bases between the germline ends. The CDR3 region is CASSLSHSGRTAYEQYF. CDR3 coding DNA: TGTGCCAGCAGCTTATCCCACTCGGGCAGGACGGCCTACGAGCAGTACTTC.

This chain uses TRBV19 with TRBJ1-2; D unclear. Germline V gene data show CDR1 as LNHDA and CDR2 as SQIVND (reference sequence). V lost 5 bases to trimming and J lost 3 bases, with 16 bases between them. This CDR3 is 15 amino acids long. The CDR3 sequence is CASSPRGRIDYGYTF. In DNA, the CDR3 is TGTGCCAGTAGTCCCCGAGGTAGGATTGACTATGGCTACACCTTC.

This clonotype was counted ten times or more. The chain joins TRBV18 to TRBJ2-2; D uncertain. This CDR3 has 13 amino acids. Germline CDR1 is KGHSH and CDR2 is LQKENI. Trimming stripped 1 base from V and 6 bases from J, with 6 bases between. For the CDR3, the DNA is TGTGCCAGCTCACCACTGGGCCCCGGGGAGCTGTTTTTT. Translation: CASSPLGPGELFF. Combining the CDR3 with reference TRBV18 and TRBJ2-2 gives the whole variable domain NAGVMQNPRHLVRRRGQEARLRCSPMKGHSHVYWYRQLPEEGLKFMVYLQKENIIDESGMPKERFSAEFPKEGPSILRIQQVVRGDSAAYFCASSPLGPGELFFGEGSRLTVL.

This clonotype has a count of ten or more. The gene calls are TRBV5-1 and TRBJ2-1; D may be TRBD1 (5 bases). CDR3 length equals 14 residues. Germline V lookup: CDR1 SGHRS, CDR2 YFSETQ. With 1 base removed from V and 1 base from J, the gap between germline ends came to 6 bases. In DNA, the CDR3 is TGCGCCAGCAGCTTGCAGGGTTCCTACAATGAGCAGTTCTTC. This codes for CASSLQGSYNEQFF.

There are many counts of this clonotype. This sequence joins TRBV27 and TRBJ1-1; a possible D gene is TRBD1 (5 bases). V was clipped by 6 bases and J by 7 bases, with 24 bases between them. The CDR3 has 16 amino acids. Germline loops: CDR1 MNHEY, CDR2 SMNVEV (reference sequence). The CDR3 DNA follows: TGTGCCAGCAGCTTGGATTCTGGGACCCGAGGTAGTGAAGCTTTCTTT. Translation gives CASSLDSGTRGSEAFF.

This clonotype was seen ten or more times. The chain joins TRBV5-1 to TRBJ1-2, with 9 bases matching TRBD1. V lost 4 bases, J lost 5 bases, and 3 bases stayed unmatched. Germline V gene data show CDR1 as SGHRS and CDR2 as YFSETQ. CDR3 length equals 13 residues. The CDR3 nucleotides read TGCGCCAGCAGCGGGACAGGGACTTATGGCTACACCTTC. This codes for CASSGTGTYGYTF.

This clonotype was recorded at least ten times. The V gene is TRBV5-1, the J gene TRBJ2-5, with TRBD1 matching over 12 bases. In germline, CDR1 is SGHRS, CDR2 YFSETQ. The CDR3 has 22 amino acids. V shed 0 bases and J 2 bases; nucleotides not matched to a gene: 20. Written as DNA, the CDR3 is TGCGCCAGCAGCTTGGTAGTCCCAACCGGGACAGGGGGCAAAGGTGGGCAAGAGACCCAGTACTTC. Protein product: CASSLVVPTGTGGKGGQETQYF.

The sample holds many counts of this clonotype. This sequence joins TRBV7-2 and TRBJ2-2, with 9 bases lining up with TRBD2. Per the germline V gene, CDR1 is SGHTA and CDR2 is FQGNSA. J lost 1 base, V lost 1 base, and 4 bases had no gene match. The CDR3 spans 17 residues. The CDR3 nucleotides are TGTGCCAGCAGCTTAGTCCGACTAGCGGAGAACACCGGGGAGCTGTTTTTT. It translates to CASSLVRLAENTGELFF.